This T cell receptor beta chain was captured in a study of blood T cell repertoires in COVID-19. There are 17 residues in the CDR3. With 0 bases removed from V and 0 bases from J, the gap between germline ends came to 15 bases. Sequencing was performed with immunoSEQ multiplex PCR; in TCRdb, only in-frame clones are kept and a portion is missing. This table holds 55,000 to 70,000 clones, approximately 92% found once. This chain joins TRBV23-1 and TRBJ2-7; D is perhaps TRBD2 (5 bases). TRBV23-1 is filed as an ORF, its function uncertain. The source of this sequence is a human donor in a cohort sampled during active COVID-19. The sample comprised peripheral blood. The CDR3 loop is CASSQSGLRECSYEQYF. CDR3 nucleotide sequence: TGCGCCAGCAGTCAATCGGGTCTCCGGGAATGCTCCTACGAGCAGTACTTC.